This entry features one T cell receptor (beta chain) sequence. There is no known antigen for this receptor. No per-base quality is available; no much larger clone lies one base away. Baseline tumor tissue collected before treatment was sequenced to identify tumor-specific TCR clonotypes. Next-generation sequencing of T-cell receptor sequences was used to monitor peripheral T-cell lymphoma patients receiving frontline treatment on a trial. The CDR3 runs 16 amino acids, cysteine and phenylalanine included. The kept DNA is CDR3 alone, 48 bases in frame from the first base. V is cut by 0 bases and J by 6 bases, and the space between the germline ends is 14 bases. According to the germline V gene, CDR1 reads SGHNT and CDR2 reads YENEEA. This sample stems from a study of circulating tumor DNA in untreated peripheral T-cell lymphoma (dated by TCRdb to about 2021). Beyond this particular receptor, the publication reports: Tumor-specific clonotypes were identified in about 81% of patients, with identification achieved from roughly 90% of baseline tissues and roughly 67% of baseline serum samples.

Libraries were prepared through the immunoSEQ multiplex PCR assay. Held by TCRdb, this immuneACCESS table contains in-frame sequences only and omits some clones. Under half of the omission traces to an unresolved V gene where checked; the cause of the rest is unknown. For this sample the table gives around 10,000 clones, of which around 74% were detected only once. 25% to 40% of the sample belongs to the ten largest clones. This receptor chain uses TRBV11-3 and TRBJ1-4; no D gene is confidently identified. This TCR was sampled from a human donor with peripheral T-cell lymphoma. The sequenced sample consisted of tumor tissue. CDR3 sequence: CASSLERGQFYEKLFF. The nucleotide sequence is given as TGTGCCAGCAGCTTAGAACGAGGGCAGTTCTATGAAAAACTGTTTTTT.